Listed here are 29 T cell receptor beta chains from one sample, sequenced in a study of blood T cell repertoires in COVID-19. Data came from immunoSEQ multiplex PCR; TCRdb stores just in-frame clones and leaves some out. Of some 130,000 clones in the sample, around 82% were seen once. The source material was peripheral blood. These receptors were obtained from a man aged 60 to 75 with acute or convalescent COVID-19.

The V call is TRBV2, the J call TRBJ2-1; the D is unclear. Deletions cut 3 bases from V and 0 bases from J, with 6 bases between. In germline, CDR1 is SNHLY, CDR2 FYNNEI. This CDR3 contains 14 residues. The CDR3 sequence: CASSEASSYNEQFF. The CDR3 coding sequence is TGTGCCAGCAGTGAGGCAAGCTCCTACAATGAGCAGTTCTTC. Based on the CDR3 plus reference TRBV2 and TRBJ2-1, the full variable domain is EPEVTQTPSHQVTQMGQEVILRCVPISNHLYFYWYRQILGQKVEFLVSFYNNEISEKSEIFDDQFSVERPDGSNFTLKIRSTKLEDSAMYFCASSEASSYNEQFFGPGTRLTVL.

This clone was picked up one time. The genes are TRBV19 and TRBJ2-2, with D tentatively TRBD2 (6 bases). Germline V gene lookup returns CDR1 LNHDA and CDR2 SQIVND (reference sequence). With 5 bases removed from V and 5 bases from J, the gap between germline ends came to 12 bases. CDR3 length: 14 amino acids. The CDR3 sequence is CASSLGLQTGELFF. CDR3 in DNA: TGTGCCAGTAGTTTGGGACTCCAAACCGGGGAGCTGTTTTTT.

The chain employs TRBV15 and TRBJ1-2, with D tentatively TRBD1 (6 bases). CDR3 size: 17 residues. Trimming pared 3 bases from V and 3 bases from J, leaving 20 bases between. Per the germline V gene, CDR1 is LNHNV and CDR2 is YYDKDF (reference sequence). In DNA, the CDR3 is TGTGCCACCAGCAGGGGGGGGCCAGGACGCAGAGACTATGGCTACACCTTC. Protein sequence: CATSRGGPGRRDYGYTF.

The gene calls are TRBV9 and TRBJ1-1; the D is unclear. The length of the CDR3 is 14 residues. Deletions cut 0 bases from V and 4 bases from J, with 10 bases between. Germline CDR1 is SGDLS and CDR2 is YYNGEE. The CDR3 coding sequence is TGTGCCAGCAGCGTAGAAACAGAGGGCACTGAAGCTTTCTTT. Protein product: CASSVETEGTEAFF.

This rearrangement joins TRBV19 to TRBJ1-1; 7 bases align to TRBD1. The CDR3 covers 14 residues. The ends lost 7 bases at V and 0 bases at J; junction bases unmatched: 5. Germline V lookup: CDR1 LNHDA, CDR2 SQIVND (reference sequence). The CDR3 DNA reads TGTGCCAGTACCCTGACAGGGATGAACACTGAAGCTTTCTTT. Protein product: CASTLTGMNTEAFF.

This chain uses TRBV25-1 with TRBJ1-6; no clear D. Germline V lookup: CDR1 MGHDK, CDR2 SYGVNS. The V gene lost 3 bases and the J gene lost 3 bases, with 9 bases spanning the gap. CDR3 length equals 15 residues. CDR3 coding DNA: TGTGCCAGCAGTGAGTCCACAGTCTATAATTCACCCCTCCACTTT. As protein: CASSESTVYNSPLHF.

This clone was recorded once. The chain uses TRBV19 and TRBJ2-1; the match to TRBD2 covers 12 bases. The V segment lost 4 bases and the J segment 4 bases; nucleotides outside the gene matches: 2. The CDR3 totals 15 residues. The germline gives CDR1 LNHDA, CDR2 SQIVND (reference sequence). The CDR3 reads CASSKGLAGYNEQFF. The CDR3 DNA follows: TGTGCCAGTAGTAAGGGACTAGCGGGTTACAATGAGCAGTTCTTC.

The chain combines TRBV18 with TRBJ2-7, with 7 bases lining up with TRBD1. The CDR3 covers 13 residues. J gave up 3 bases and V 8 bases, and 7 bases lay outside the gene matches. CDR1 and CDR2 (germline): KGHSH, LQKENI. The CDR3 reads CASASTGHYEQYF. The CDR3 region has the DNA TGTGCCAGCGCCTCGACAGGGCACTACGAGCAGTACTTC.

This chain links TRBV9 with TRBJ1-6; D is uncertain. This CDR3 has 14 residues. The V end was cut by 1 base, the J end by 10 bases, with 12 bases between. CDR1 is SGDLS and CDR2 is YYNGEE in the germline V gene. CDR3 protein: CASSVRWAGSPLHF. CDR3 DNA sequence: TGTGCCAGCAGCGTAAGGTGGGCGGGATCACCCCTCCACTTT. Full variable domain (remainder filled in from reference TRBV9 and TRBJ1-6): DSGVTQTPKHLITATGQRVTLRCSPRSGDLSVYWYQQSLDQGLQFLIQYYNGEERAKGNILERFSAQQFPDLHSELNLSSLELGDSALYFCASSVRWAGSPLHFGNGTRLTVT.

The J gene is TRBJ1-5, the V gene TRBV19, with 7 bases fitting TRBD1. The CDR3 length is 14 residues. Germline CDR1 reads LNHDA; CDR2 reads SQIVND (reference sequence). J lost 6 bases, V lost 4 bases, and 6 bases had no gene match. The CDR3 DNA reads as TGTGCCAGTAGTACTTCCAGGGGGAGTCAGCCCCAGCATTTT. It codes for CASSTSRGSQPQHF. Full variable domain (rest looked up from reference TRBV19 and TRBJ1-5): DGGITQSPKYLFRKEGQNVTLSCEQNLNHDAMYWYRQDPGQGLRLIYYSQIVNDFQKGDIAEGYSVSREKKESFPLTVTSAQKNPTAFYLCASSTSRGSQPQHFGDGTRLSIL.

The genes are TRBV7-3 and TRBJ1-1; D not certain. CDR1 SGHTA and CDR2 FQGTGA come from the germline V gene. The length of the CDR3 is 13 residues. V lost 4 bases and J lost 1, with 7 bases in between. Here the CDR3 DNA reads TGTGCCAGCAGCTGGTTAGCGAACACTGAAGCTTTCTTT. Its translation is CASSWLANTEAFF. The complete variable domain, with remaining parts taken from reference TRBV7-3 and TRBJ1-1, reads GAGVSQTPSNKVTEKGKYVELRCDPISGHTALYWYRQSLGQGPEFLIYFQGTGAADDSGLPNDRFFAVRPEGSVSTLKIQRTERGDSAVYLCASSWLANTEAFFGQGTRLTVV.

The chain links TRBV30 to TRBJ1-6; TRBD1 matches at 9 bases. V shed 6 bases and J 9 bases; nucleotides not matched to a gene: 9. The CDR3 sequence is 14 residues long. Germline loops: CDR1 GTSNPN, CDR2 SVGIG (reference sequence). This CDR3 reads CACLHGTGFSPLHF. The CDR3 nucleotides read TGTGCCTGTCTCCACGGGACAGGGTTTTCACCCCTCCACTTT.

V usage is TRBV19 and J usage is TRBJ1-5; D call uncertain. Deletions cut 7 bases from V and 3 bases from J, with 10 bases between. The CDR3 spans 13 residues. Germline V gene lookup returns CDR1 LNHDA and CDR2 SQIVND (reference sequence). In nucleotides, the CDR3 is TGTGCCAGTACCGGGAGCTTCAATCAGCCCCAGCATTTT. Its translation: CASTGSFNQPQHF.

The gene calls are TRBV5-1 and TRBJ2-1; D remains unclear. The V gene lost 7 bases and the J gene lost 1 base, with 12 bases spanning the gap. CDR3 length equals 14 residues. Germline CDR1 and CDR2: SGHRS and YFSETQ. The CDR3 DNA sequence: TGCGCCAGCGGATCCGAGGAGTCCTACAATGAGCAGTTCTTC. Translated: CASGSEESYNEQFF.

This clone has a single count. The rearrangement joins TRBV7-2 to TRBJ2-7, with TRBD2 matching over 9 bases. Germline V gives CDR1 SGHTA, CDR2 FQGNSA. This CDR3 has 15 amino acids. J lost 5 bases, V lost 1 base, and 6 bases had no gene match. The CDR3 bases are TGTGCCAGCAGCTTAGGTAGCGGGAGCCCGAACGAGCAGTACTTC. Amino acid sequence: CASSLGSGSPNEQYF.

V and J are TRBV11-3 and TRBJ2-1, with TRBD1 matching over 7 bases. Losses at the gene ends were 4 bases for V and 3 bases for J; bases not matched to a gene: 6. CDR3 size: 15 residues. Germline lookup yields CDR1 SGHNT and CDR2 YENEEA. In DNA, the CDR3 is TGTGCCAGCAGCTCAGGCAGGGGGAACTACAATGAGCAGTTCTTC. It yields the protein CASSSGRGNYNEQFF.

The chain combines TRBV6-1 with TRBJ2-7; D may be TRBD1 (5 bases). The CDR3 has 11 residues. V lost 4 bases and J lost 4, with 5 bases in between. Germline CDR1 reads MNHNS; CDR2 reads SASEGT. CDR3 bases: TGTGCCAGCAGTGGACAGTACGAGCAGTACTTC. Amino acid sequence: CASSGQYEQYF.

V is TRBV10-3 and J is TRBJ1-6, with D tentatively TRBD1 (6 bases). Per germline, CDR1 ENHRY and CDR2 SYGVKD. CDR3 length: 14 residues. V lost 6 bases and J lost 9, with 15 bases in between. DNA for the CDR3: TGTGCCATCAGGTCAGGGGCAGACGCTTCACCCCTCCACTTT. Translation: CAIRSGADASPLHF.

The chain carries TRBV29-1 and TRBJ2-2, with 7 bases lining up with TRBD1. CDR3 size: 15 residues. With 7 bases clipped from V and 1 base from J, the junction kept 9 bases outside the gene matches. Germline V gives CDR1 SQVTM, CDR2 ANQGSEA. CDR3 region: CSAYPGQRNTGELFF. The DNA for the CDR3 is TGCAGCGCCTATCCGGGACAGAGGAACACCGGGGAGCTGTTTTTT.

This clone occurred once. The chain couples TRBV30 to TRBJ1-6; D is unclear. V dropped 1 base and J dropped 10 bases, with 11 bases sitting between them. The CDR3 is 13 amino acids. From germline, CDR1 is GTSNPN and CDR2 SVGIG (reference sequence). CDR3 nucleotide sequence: TGTGCCTGGAGTGCTGAGGGTGGGTCACCCCTCCACTTT. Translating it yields CAWSAEGGSPLHF. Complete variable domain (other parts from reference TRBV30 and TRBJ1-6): SQTIHQWPATLVQPVGSPLSLECTVEGTSNPNLYWYRQAAGRGLQLLFYSVGIGQISSEVPQNLSASRPQDRQFILSSKKLLLSDSGFYLCAWSAEGGSPLHFGNGTRLTVT.

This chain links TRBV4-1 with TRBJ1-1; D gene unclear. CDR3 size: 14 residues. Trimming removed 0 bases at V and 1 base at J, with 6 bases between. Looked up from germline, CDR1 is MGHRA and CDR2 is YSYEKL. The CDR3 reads CASSQDSQNTEAFF. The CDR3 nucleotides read TGCGCCAGCAGCCAAGATAGCCAGAACACTGAAGCTTTCTTT.

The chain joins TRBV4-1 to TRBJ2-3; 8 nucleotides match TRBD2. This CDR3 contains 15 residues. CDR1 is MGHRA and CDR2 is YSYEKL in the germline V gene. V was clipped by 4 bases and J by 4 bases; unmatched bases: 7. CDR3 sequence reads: CASSRERGNSDTQYF. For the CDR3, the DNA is TGCGCCAGCAGCCGAGAGCGGGGGAATTCAGATACGCAGTATTTT.

CDR3 in DNA: TGCGCCAGCAGCTTGGCCAGGGATGGCTACACCTTC. This encodes CASSLARDGYTF. This chain joins TRBV5-1 and TRBJ1-2; a weak D match, TRBD1 (5 bases). The V end was cut by 0 bases, the J end by 6 bases, with 6 bases between. The V gene's germline CDR1 is SGHRS and CDR2 YFSETQ. The CDR3 spans 12 residues.

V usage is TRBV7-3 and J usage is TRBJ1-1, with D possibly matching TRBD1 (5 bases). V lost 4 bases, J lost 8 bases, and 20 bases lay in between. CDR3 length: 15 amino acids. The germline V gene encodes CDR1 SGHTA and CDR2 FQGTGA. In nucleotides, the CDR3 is TGTGCCAGCAGCTCTCAGGGAGGGGCCGGAGAAGAAGCTTTCTTT. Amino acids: CASSSQGGAGEEAFF. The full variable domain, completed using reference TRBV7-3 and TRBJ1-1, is GAGVSQTPSNKVTEKGKYVELRCDPISGHTALYWYRQSLGQGPEFLIYFQGTGAADDSGLPNDRFFAVRPEGSVSTLKIQRTERGDSAVYLCASSSQGGAGEEAFFGQGTRLTVV.

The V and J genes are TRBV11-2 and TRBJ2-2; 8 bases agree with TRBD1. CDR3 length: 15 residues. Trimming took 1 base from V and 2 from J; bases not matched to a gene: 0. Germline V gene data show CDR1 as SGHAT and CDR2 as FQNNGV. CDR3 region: CASSLAGGNTGELFF. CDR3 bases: TGTGCCAGCAGCTTAGCAGGGGGCAACACCGGGGAGCTGTTTTTT.

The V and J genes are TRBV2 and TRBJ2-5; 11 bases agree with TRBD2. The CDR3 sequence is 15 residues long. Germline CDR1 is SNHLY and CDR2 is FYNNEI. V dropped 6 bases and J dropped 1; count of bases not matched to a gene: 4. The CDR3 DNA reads TGTGCCAGCAGGAGGGGACTAGCGGTCCAAGAGACCCAGTACTTC. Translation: CASRRGLAVQETQYF.

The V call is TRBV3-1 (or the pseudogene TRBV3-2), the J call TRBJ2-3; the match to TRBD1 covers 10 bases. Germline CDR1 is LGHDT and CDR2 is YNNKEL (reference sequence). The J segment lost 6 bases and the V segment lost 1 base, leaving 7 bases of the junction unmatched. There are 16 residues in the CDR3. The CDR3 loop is CASSQVGTGAWDTQYF. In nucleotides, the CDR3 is TGTGCCAGCAGCCAAGTAGGGACAGGGGCGTGGGATACGCAGTATTTT.

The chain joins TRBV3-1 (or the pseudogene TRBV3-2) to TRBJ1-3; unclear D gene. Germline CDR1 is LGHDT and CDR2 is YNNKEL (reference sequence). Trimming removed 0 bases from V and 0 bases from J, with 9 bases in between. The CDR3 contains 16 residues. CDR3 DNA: TGTGCCAGCAGCCAAGACGGAGTTCACTCTGGAAACACCATATATTTT. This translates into CASSQDGVHSGNTIYF.

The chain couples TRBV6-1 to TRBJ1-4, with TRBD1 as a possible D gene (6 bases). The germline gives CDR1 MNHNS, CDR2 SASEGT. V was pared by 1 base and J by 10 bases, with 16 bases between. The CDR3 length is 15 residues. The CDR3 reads CASSEVGTLARKLFF. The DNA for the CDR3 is TGTGCCAGCAGTGAAGTGGGGACACTAGCGAGAAAACTGTTTTTT.